This T cell receptor (beta chain) was observed in a study of shared clonotypes between healthy human individuals. Study conclusions and caveats: Generation probability values for non-shared clonotypes were lower than those for clonotypes shared by all four donors.

This clone was found once. Its antigen is currently unknown. The sorted-subset replicate PCRs were given about 210 ng DNA, which is around 29,000 T cell genomes. As originally analysed: ImmunoSEQ junction-only sequences lacked quality scores, so their filtering differed. The data were produced by immunoSEQ multiplex PCR, yet TCRdb's version contains in-frame clones alone and is incomplete. For V, J and clone size, that table is used; D and trimming come from the DNA. The table records some 2,000,000 clones, 95% of them present only once. Donors comprised only Caucasian adults living in Nashville, Tennessee. Germline CDR1 and CDR2: LNHDA and SQIVND (reference sequence). CDR3 size: 14 residues. Deletions cut 5 bases from V and 4 bases from J, with 15 bases between.

The source is a man between 18 and 35 years old in good health. Sequencing was performed on naive CD4+ T cells sorted from blood. Subset in this sample: CD45RA+ positively selected. The genes are TRBV19 and TRBJ2-7, with D maybe TRBD1 (6 bases). The CDR3 spells CASSPSRGDYEQYF. DNA of the CDR3: TGTGCCAGTAGTCCTAGCAGGGGCGATTACGAGCAGTACTTC. Combining the CDR3 with reference TRBV19 and TRBJ2-7 gives the whole variable domain DGGITQSPKYLFRKEGQNVTLSCEQNLNHDAMYWYRQDPGQGLRLIYYSQIVNDFQKGDIAEGYSVSREKKESFPLTVTSAQKNPTAFYLCASSPSRGDYEQYFGPGTRLTVT.